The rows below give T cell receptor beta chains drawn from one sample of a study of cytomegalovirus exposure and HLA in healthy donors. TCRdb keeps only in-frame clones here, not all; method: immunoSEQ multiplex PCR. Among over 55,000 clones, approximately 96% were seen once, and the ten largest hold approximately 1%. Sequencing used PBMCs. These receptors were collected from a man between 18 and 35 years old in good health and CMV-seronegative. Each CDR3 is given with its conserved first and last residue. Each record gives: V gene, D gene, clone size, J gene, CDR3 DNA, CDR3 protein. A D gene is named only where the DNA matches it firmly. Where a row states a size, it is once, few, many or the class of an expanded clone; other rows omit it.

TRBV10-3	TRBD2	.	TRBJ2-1	TGTGCCATCAGGTCTAGCGGGGGATACAATGAGCAGTTCTTC	CAIRSSGGYNEQFF
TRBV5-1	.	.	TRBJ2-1	TGCGCCAGCAGCGCACCCGACATACACAATGAGCAGTTCTTC	CASSAPDIHNEQFF
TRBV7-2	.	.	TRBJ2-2	TGTGCCAGCAGCTTAGTCGTTGCTAGTAAAACCGGGGAGCTGTTTTTT	CASSLVVASKTGELFF
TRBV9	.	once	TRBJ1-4	TGTGCCAGCAGCGGCAGGGATGAAAAACTGTTTTTT	CASSGRDEKLFF
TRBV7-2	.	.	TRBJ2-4	TGTGCCAGCAGCTTAGCGCGTGACATGAACATTCAGTACTTC	CASSLARDMNIQYF
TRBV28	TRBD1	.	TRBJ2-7	TGTGCCAGCAGCCCCCAATTGGGACAGGACACCTACGAGCAGTACTTC	CASSPQLGQDTYEQYF
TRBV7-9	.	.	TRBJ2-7	TGTGCCAGCAGCTTAGGGGAGTCCTACGAGCAGTACTTC	CASSLGESYEQYF
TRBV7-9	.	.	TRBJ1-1	TGTGCCAGCAGCCAGGAGGAGAACACTGAAGCTTTCTTT	CASSQEENTEAFF
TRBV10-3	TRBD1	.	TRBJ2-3	TGTGCCATCAGGGATGGGACAGCCACAGATACGCAGTATTTT	CAIRDGTATDTQYF
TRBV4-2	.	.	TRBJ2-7	TGTGCCAGCAGCCAACGTAGCGGAATTAGCTCCTACGAGCAGTACTTC	CASSQRSGISSYEQYF
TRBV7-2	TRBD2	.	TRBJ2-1	TGTGCCAGCAGTCGGACTAGCGGGATATCCCATGAGCAGTTCTTC	CASSRTSGISHEQFF
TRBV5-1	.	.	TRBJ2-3	TGCGCCAGCAGCCAAGGGACTGGCACAGATACGCAGTATTTT	CASSQGTGTDTQYF
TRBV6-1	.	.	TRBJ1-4	TGTGCCAGCAGTGAAACTGGGCCTTGGGCTACTAATGAAAAACTGTTTTTT	CASSETGPWATNEKLFF
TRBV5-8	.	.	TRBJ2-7	TGTGCCAGCAGCTTGAGCCTTGGCGAGCAGTACTTC	CASSLSLGEQYF
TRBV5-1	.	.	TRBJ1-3	TGCGCCAGCAGCTTGGAGACGACAAACTCTGGAAACACCATATATTTT	CASSLETTNSGNTIYF
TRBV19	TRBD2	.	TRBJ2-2	TGTGCCACGTTACCAGGACTAGGCGGCGGGCGGGCTGGGGAGCTGTTTTTT	CATLPGLGGGRAGELFF
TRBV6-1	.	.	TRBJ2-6	TGTGCCAGCAGCCCCCGGGTGTCTGGGGCCAACGTCCTGACTTTC	CASSPRVSGANVLTF
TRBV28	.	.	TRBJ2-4	TGTGCCAGCAGTCCCGGCCTTACAGTAGCCAAAAACATTCAGTACTTC	CASSPGLTVAKNIQYF
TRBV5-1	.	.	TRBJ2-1	TGCGCCAGCAGCTTGACTAGCAGCAATGAGCAGTTCTTC	CASSLTSSNEQFF
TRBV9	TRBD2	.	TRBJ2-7	TGTGCCAGCAGCGTAGATACTAGCGGAGAATACGAGCAGTACTTC	CASSVDTSGEYEQYF
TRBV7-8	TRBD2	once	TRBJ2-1	TGTGCCAGCAGCCTAGCGGGAGTTGGTGAGCAGTTCTTC	CASSLAGVGEQFF
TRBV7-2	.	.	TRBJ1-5	TGTGCCAGCAGCTTAGCGCGAGGCAATCAGCCCCAGCATTTT	CASSLARGNQPQHF
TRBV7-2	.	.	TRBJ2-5	TGTGCCAGCAGCTTAGATCGGGGAGAGACCCAGTACTTC	CASSLDRGETQYF
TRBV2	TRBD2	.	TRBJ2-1	TGTGCCAGCCAGCTAGCGGGCCAATACAATGAGCAGTTCTTC	CASQLAGQYNEQFF
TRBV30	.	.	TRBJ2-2	TGTGCCTGGACAGGGTTGTCCGGGGAGCTGTTTTTT	CAWTGLSGELFF
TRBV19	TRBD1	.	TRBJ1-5	TGTGCCAGTAGTTTCGGAAACAGGGGTTGGAATCAGCCCCAGCATTTT	CASSFGNRGWNQPQHF
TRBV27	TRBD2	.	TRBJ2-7	TGTGCCAGCAGTTTAAAGGGAGCCGGGACTAGGGCCTACGAGCAGTACTTC	CASSLKGAGTRAYEQYF
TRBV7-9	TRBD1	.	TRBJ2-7	TGTGCCAGCAGCTTAACGAGAGGACAGGGAAACGAGCAGTACTTC	CASSLTRGQGNEQYF
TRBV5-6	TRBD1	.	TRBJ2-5	TGTGCCAGCAGCCCTACCGGGACAGGAGAGACCCAGTACTTC	CASSPTGTGETQYF
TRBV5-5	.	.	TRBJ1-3	TGTGCCAGCAGCCACGAGGCCCACTCTGGAAACACCATATATTTT	CASSHEAHSGNTIYF
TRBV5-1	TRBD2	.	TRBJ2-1	TGCGCCAGCAGCTCTAGCGGGAGGACCCCGAATGAGCAGTTCTTC	CASSSSGRTPNEQFF